Below, 19 T cell receptor beta chains from the same sample are listed, as sequenced in a study of blood T cell repertoires in COVID-19. The method was immunoSEQ multiplex PCR; TCRdb's version includes in-frame clones alone and lacks a portion of them. This sample has around 270,000 clones, with about 90% found just once. Specimen: PBMCs or T cells enriched from blood (not recorded which). The origin of the receptors is a middle-aged woman who had been exposed to COVID-19.

The rearrangement links TRBV2 to TRBJ2-7; TRBD2 matches 8 bases. Unmatched junction bases numbered 6, after V lost 6 bases and J lost 5 bases. The CDR3 sequence is 13 residues long. CDR1 and CDR2 (germline): SNHLY, FYNNEI. Here the CDR3 DNA reads TGTGCCAGCAGGGGGACTAGGGACAACGAGCAGTACGTC. Its protein is CASRGTRDNEQYV.

The rearrangement links TRBV18 to TRBJ2-3; TRBD2 matches 7 bases. V lost 5 bases to trimming and J lost 3 bases; unmatched junction nucleotides: 11. The CDR3 is 16 amino acids. Germline assignment: CDR1 KGHSH and CDR2 LQKENI. CDR3 nucleotides: TGTGCCAGCTCAACGGGACGGGGAGGGTCAACAGATACGCAGTATTTT. Its translation is CASSTGRGGSTDTQYF.

The J gene is TRBJ2-7, the V gene TRBV5-4, with D possibly TRBD2 on 5 matching bases. Germline V gene data show CDR1 as SGHNT and CDR2 as YYREEE (reference sequence). There are 16 residues in the CDR3. The V gene lost 1 base and the J gene lost 1 base, with 15 bases spanning the gap. CDR3 coding DNA: TGTGCCAGCAGCTTGAACGGACCCGGAGGATCCTACGAGCAGTACTTC. Translation gives CASSLNGPGGSYEQYF.

The chain employs TRBV7-3 and TRBJ2-2; D unresolved. Trimming shortened V by 2 bases and J by 6 bases, and 10 bases separated the two germline ends. The germline CDR1 and CDR2 sequences are SGHTA and FQGTGA. This CDR3 comprises 14 residues. The CDR3 DNA sequence: TGTGCCAGCAGCTTAGCGTCTATGGCCGGGGAGCTGTTTTTT. Translation gives CASSLASMAGELFF.

V is TRBV18 and J is TRBJ1-2, with 7 nucleotides matching TRBD1. Germline V gene data show CDR1 as KGHSH and CDR2 as LQKENI. The CDR3 sequence is 15 residues long. Trimming removed 5 bases from V and 2 bases from J; junction bases left unmatched: 8. The CDR3 protein is CASSGQELVNYGYTF. The CDR3 bases are TGTGCCAGCTCAGGACAGGAACTGGTAAACTATGGCTACACCTTC.

Only one count was recorded for this clone. This chain uses TRBV5-5 with TRBJ1-4, with 9 bases matching TRBD1. Unmatched junction bases numbered 10, after V lost 0 bases and J lost 10 bases. This CDR3 contains 16 residues. Germline V CDR1 and CDR2: SGHKS, YYEKEE (reference sequence). CDR3 region: CASSLVLGTGPAKLFF. The CDR3 coding sequence is TGTGCCAGCAGCTTGGTTCTAGGGACAGGGCCCGCAAAACTGTTTTTT.

V and J are TRBV18 and TRBJ2-1, with TRBD2 matching over 10 bases. V dropped 0 bases and J dropped 4; count of bases not matched to a gene: 3. The CDR3 consists of 16 residues. From germline, CDR1 is KGHSH and CDR2 LQKENI. In DNA, the CDR3 is TGTGCCAGCTCACCACCCAAGCGGGAGGGTTACAATGAGCAGTTCTTC. It translates to CASSPPKREGYNEQFF.

The V gene is TRBV9, the J gene TRBJ2-7, with a possible D match to TRBD2 (6 bases). Trimming cost V 3 bases and J 1 base, with 8 bases left between them. Germline V gene sequence: CDR1 SGDLS, CDR2 YYNGEE. The CDR3 covers 13 residues. The chain's CDR3 is CASSDGTSYEQYF. The CDR3 nucleotides read TGTGCCAGCAGCGACGGGACTTCCTACGAGCAGTACTTC.

The chain joins TRBV7-2 to TRBJ2-4; D is possibly TRBD1 (6 bases). The CDR3 totals 17 residues. In germline, CDR1 is SGHTA, CDR2 FQGNSA. With 5 bases removed from V and 2 bases from J, the gap between germline ends came to 19 bases. The CDR3 spells CASSPPLGAPSKNIQYF. As DNA, the CDR3 is TGTGCCAGCAGCCCCCCCTTGGGGGCCCCATCCAAAAACATTCAGTACTTC.

The rearrangement uses TRBV4-1 and TRBJ1-2; a possible D gene is TRBD1 (6 bases). V was shortened by 1 base and J by 7 bases, with 16 bases between the two germline ends. This CDR3 comprises 15 residues. Germline CDR1 MGHRA, CDR2 YSYEKL. The CDR3 here is CASSQVVRGALGYTF. The DNA of the CDR3 is TGCGCCAGCAGCCAAGTTGTGCGGGGGGCCCTTGGCTACACCTTC.

This chain uses TRBV18 with TRBJ1-2; tentative D call: TRBD1 (5 bases). This CDR3 spans 16 amino acids. Per the germline V gene, CDR1 is KGHSH and CDR2 is LQKENI. V shed 2 bases and J shed 4 bases, with 17 bases lying between them. The CDR3 nucleotides are TGTGCCAGCTCACCAATCCAAACCGGGACTAGCTATGGCTACACCTTC. It specifies CASSPIQTGTSYGYTF.

V gene TRBV5-1 combines with J gene TRBJ2-7; tentatively, D is TRBD2 (6 bases). Germline assignment: CDR1 SGHRS and CDR2 YFSETQ. The CDR3 covers 14 residues. The CDR3 protein is CASSFDGSSYEQYV. In nucleotides, the CDR3 is TGTGCCAGCAGCTTCGACGGGAGCTCCTACGAGCAGTACGTC.

This clone was detected only once. V and J are TRBV12-5 and TRBJ1-4, with 9 positions matching TRBD1. The germline V gene has CDR1 LGHNT and CDR2 FRNRAP. This CDR3 contains 15 residues. The J segment lost 8 bases and the V segment lost 2 bases, leaving 6 bases of the junction unmatched. This CDR3 is CASGLTGQGGEKLFF. DNA of the CDR3: TGTGCTAGTGGTTTGACGGGACAGGGAGGCGAAAAACTGTTTTTT.

In nucleotides, the CDR3 is TGTGCCAGCTCAGCTCAGGGCACTGAAGCTTTCTTT. This gives the protein CASSAQGTEAFF. This chain connects TRBV18 to TRBJ1-1, with D perhaps matching TRBD1 (5 bases). Germline V gene lookup returns CDR1 KGHSH and CDR2 LQKENI. With 5 bases removed from V and 4 bases from J, the gap between germline ends came to 8 bases. The CDR3 consists of 12 residues.

The chain couples TRBV4-1 to TRBJ2-2; D is perhaps TRBD2 (6 bases). Germline-derived CDR1 and CDR2 are MGHRA and YSYEKL. The ends were cut back, 1 base at V and 4 bases at J, with 13 bases in the middle. The CDR3 covers 16 residues. The CDR3 bases are TGCGCCAGCAGCCAAGTGGCGGGGCTGGGCACCGGGGAGCTGTTTTTT. It yields the protein CASSQVAGLGTGELFF.

The chain has TRBV6-5 and TRBJ2-2; 7 bases map to TRBD1. Trimming took 7 bases from V and 2 from J; bases not matched to a gene: 1. Germline CDR1 and CDR2: MNHEY and SVGAGI. This CDR3 is 13 amino acids long. The CDR3 coding sequence is TGTGCCAGCACAGGGGGTAACACCGGGGAGCTGTTTTTT. It encodes CASTGGNTGELFF.

The genes are TRBV30 and TRBJ2-1, with 7 bases lining up with TRBD2. The V gene end was trimmed by 2 bases and the J gene end by 8 bases; junction bases not matched to a gene: 6. In germline, CDR1 is GTSNPN, CDR2 SVGIG (reference sequence). The CDR3 sequence is 13 residues long. This CDR3 reads CAWSRTSLHEQFF. CDR3 sequence (DNA): TGTGCCTGGAGTAGGACTAGTCTGCATGAGCAGTTCTTC.

In this sample, this clone turned up many times. The chain recombines TRBV7-2 with TRBJ1-2; 9 nucleotides match TRBD1. Germline V gene lookup returns CDR1 SGHTA and CDR2 FQGNSA. V dropped 2 bases and J dropped 5; count of bases not matched to a gene: 6. This CDR3 comprises 15 residues. The DNA of the CDR3 is TGTGCCAGCAGCTTATCAGGGGACAGGGTATATGGCTACACCTTC. Amino acids: CASSLSGDRVYGYTF.

This clone has only a few counts. The chain combines TRBV5-1 with TRBJ1-4, with D possibly TRBD1 on 6 matching bases. Trimming removed 3 bases from V and 5 bases from J, with 11 bases in between. CDR3 length equals 14 residues. Looked up from germline, CDR1 is SGHRS and CDR2 is YFSETQ. The CDR3 DNA reads as TGCGCCAGCAGCTCTTCAGGGGCGAATGAAAAACTGTTTTTT. This codes for CASSSSGANEKLFF.